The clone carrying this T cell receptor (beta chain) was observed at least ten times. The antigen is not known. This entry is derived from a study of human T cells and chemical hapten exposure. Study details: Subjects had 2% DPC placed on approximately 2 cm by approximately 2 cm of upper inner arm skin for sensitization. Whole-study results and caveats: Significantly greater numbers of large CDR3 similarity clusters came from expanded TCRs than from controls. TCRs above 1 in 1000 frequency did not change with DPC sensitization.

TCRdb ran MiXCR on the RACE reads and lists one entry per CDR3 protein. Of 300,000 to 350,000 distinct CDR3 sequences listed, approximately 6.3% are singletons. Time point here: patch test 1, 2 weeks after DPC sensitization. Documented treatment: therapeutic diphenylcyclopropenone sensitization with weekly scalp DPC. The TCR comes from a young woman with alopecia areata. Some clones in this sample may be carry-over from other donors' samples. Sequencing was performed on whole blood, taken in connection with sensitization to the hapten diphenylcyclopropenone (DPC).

CDR3 in DNA: TGCAGTGCAATGGGGGGAGGGCCAGAGACCCAGTACTTC. Translation: CSAMGGGPETQYF. The rearrangement joins TRBV20-1 to TRBJ2-5; 7 bases are shared with TRBD2. CDR1 and CDR2 from the germline V gene are DFQATT and SNEGSKA (reference sequence). V lost 6 bases, J lost 4 bases, and 8 bases stayed unmatched. The CDR3 runs 13 residues.